The rows below give T cell receptor beta chains drawn from one sample of a study of blood T cells in healthy people across ages. Each CDR3 protein gets one entry after TCRdb re-called the 5' RACE reads with MiXCR. The data show some 880,000 distinct CDR3 sequences, under 40% seen once. The sample taken for sequencing was blood. The receptor source for this set is a young man in good health. CDR3s include the opening cysteine and the closing phenylalanine or tryptophan. A D gene is named only where the DNA matches it firmly. Size is stated for part of the rows, as once, few or many counts, or as a class when the clone is expanded.

length | J | V | size | D | DNA | CDR3
17 | TRBJ2-1 | TRBV4-2 | NA | TRBD2 | TGTGCCAGCAGCCAAGTAACGAGAACTAGCGGTGACAATGAGCAGTTCTTC | CASSQVTRTSGDNEQFF
15 | TRBJ2-1 | TRBV5-5 | few | NA | TGTGCCAGCAGCTTGAATCCCAAGGGCTACAATGAGCAGTTCTTC | CASSLNPKGYNEQFF
15 | TRBJ2-1 | TRBV4-3 | NA | NA | TGCGCCAGCAGCCAAGAGTGGCTCCCAAGACATGAGCAGTTCTTC | CASSQEWLPRHEQFF
15 | TRBJ2-3 | TRBV12-3/TRBV12-4 | once | NA | TGTGCCAGCAAACCCGGCCCCCCTAGCACAGATACGCAGTATTTT | CASKPGPPSTDTQYF
17 | TRBJ2-1 | TRBV20-1 | NA | TRBD2 | TGCAGTACACAACCCCTAGCGGGGGCCATATCCTACAATGAGCAGTTCTTC | CSTQPLAGAISYNEQFF
14 | TRBJ2-1 | TRBV4-3 | NA | NA | TGCGCCAGCAGCCGAGAAGGGGTATACAATGAGCAGTTCTTC | CASSREGVYNEQFF
13 | TRBJ2-1 | TRBV12-3/TRBV12-4 | NA | NA | TGTGCCAGCAGTTTACAATCTTTGCGGAGGCAGTTCTTC | CASSLQSLRRQFF
14 | TRBJ2-7 | TRBV20-1 | NA | TRBD1 | TGCAGTGCCCCCGGACAGGGGGACGGCAATGAGCAGTACTTC | CSAPGQGDGNEQYF
13 | TRBJ1-5 | TRBV12-3/TRBV12-4 | many | NA | TGTGCCAGCACTCCGGGGGGGAATCAGCCCCAGCATTTT | CASTPGGNQPQHF
15 | TRBJ2-5 | TRBV28 | NA | NA | TGTGCCAGCAGACCCGGGGGCGGGAACCAAGAGACCCAGTACTTC | CASRPGGGNQETQYF
14 | TRBJ2-7 | TRBV6-5 | once | TRBD2 | TGTGCCAGCAGTTATCGGGCGGGGAGGGACGAGCAGTACTTC | CASSYRAGRDEQYF
15 | TRBJ2-3 | TRBV12-3/TRBV12-4 | NA | TRBD2 | TGTGCCAGCAGTTTAGGCGGGAGTCCGGCAGATACGCAGTATTTT | CASSLGGSPADTQYF
18 | TRBJ1-2 | TRBV4-2 | NA | NA | TGTGCCAGCAGCCAAGTGGGAAGTTCTCGTCGACACCCCTGGGGCTACACCTTC | CASSQVGSSRRHPWGYTF
15 | TRBJ2-5 | TRBV2 | few | TRBD1 | TGTGCCAGCAGTGATTGGGACAGAAGTCAAGAGACCCAGTACTTC | CASSDWDRSQETQYF
14 | TRBJ2-3 | TRBV18 | NA | NA | TGTGCCAGCTCGACCAGCTCTAGCACAGATACGCAGTATTTT | CASSTSSSTDTQYF
15 | TRBJ1-2 | TRBV20-1 | NA | TRBD1 | TGCAGTGCTTACAATTCCGGGACAGGGGGCCATGGCTACACCTTC | CSAYNSGTGGHGYTF
15 | TRBJ1-5 | TRBV5-1 | NA | NA | TGCGCCAGCAGCTTGGGGGCAAATAGCAATCAGCCCCAGCATTTT | CASSLGANSNQPQHF
14 | TRBJ2-5 | TRBV7-2 | many | TRBD1 | TGTGCCAGCAGCTTAAACAGGGGAAGGGAGACCCAGTACTTC | CASSLNRGRETQYF
15 | TRBJ1-6 | TRBV9 | NA | TRBD1 | TGTGCCAGCAGCGTGGGGACAGGGGCTAATTCACCCCTCCACTTT | CASSVGTGANSPLHF
17 | TRBJ1-4 | TRBV6-5 | NA | NA | TGTGCCAGCAGTTACAATAACAGGGCAGTCACTAATGAAAAACTGTTTTTT | CASSYNNRAVTNEKLFF
12 | TRBJ1-6 | TRBV29-1 | NA | NA | TGCAGCGTTGGAGACGATAATTCACCCCTCCACTTT | CSVGDDNSPLHF
19 | TRBJ2-4 | TRBV7-8 | NA | NA | TGTGCCAGCAGCTTATCCCGGCTTAGGACCCATTCGGACAAAAACATTCAGTACTTC | CASSLSRLRTHSDKNIQYF
16 | TRBJ2-6 | TRBV5-1 | few | NA | TGCGCCAGCAGCTTGAGGCCAAACTCTGGGGCCAACGTCCTGACTTTC | CASSLRPNSGANVLTF
16 | TRBJ2-7 | TRBV27 | many | NA | TGTGCCAGCAGTCAATCTACAGACAGGCTGACCTACGAGCAGTACTTC | CASSQSTDRLTYEQYF
15 | TRBJ1-1 | TRBV4-1 | NA | NA | TGCGCCAGCAGCCAAGACAGGGGTTCGAGGACTGAAGCTTTCTTT | CASSQDRGSRTEAFF
16 | TRBJ1-6 | TRBV6-2/TRBV6-3 | many | TRBD1 | TGTGCCAGCAGCTGGACAGGGGCCACCCGTAATTCACCCCTCCACTTT | CASSWTGATRNSPLHF
15 | TRBJ2-1 | TRBV7-2 | NA | TRBD2 | TGTGCCAGCAGCACTAGCGGGGGGAATTACAATGAGCAGTTCTTC | CASSTSGGNYNEQFF